The 12 T cell receptor beta chains below all came from one sample that was sequenced in a study of molecular identifiers for immune sequencing clone quantification. From the PCR reads, TCRdb called clonotypes with MiXCR, one entry per CDR3 protein. The sample includes more than 450,000 distinct CDR3 sequences, approximately 25% of them seen just once. Sequencing used naive CD8+ T cells from blood, with Jurkat cell RNA spiked in. Subset of the sample: FACS-sorted CD8+CD4-CCR7+CD45RA+ naive T cells. The source is a human donor in good health. Some libraries in this study had Jurkat cell RNA spiked in.

This clonotype was seen only once. This may be a read error: a much more frequent sequence differs by one nucleotide. This sequence joins TRBV4-1 and TRBJ1-1; 9 nucleotides align to TRBD1. In germline, CDR1 is MGHRA, CDR2 YSYEKL. The CDR3 is 15 amino acids. CDR3 amino acids: CASSPGQGTNPEAFF. DNA of the CDR3: TGCGCCAGCAGCCCGGGACAGGGAACGAACCCTGAAGCTTTCTTT.

This chain connects TRBV4-1 to TRBJ2-1, with D possibly TRBD2 on 7 matching bases. With 0 bases removed from V and 2 bases from J, the gap between germline ends came to 17 bases. This CDR3 contains 18 residues. The V gene's germline CDR1 is MGHRA and CDR2 YSYEKL. The CDR3 reads CASSQDPIEGGAYNEQFF. CDR3 nucleotides: TGCGCCAGCAGCCAAGATCCTATAGAGGGGGGGGCCTACAATGAGCAGTTCTTC.

Remarks on this clonotype: This CDR3 fails to terminate in the conserved phenylalanine or tryptophan, so it likely reflects a read error. The chain links TRBV29-1 to TRBJ2-2, with D possibly being TRBD2 (5 bases). The CDR3 consists of 12 residues. Germline-derived CDR1 and CDR2 are SQVTM and ANQGSEA. Trimming shortened V by 5 bases and J by 6 bases, and 10 bases separated the two germline ends. As DNA, the CDR3 is TGCAGCGTTCTGTCAGCGGCCGGGGAGCTGTTTTCT. Encoded protein: CSVLSAAGELFS.

The table lists this clonotype with many counts. The chain joins TRBV7-9 to TRBJ2-7; D is uncertain. Trimming cost V 5 bases and J 2 bases, with 10 bases left between them. The CDR3 has 13 residues. Germline V gene sequence: CDR1 SEHNR, CDR2 FQNEAQ (reference sequence). CDR3 protein: CASSPPAAYEQYF. The DNA for the CDR3 is TGTGCCAGCAGCCCGCCAGCCGCCTACGAGCAGTACTTC. Using reference TRBV7-9 and TRBJ2-7 for the parts outside the CDR3, the full variable domain is DTGVSQNPRHKITKRGQNVTFRCDPISEHNRLYWYRQTLGQGPEFLTYFQNEAQLEKSRLLSDRFSAERPKGSFSTLEIQRTEQGDSAMYLCASSPPAAYEQYFGPGTRLTVT.

There are a few counts of this clonotype. The V call is TRBV19, the J call TRBJ2-2; a possible D gene is TRBD2 (5 bases). The CDR3 loop spans 15 amino acids. Germline CDR1 LNHDA, CDR2 SQIVND (reference sequence). V lost 5 bases to trimming and J lost 5 bases, with 15 bases between them. The CDR3 nucleotides read TGTGCCAGTAGTTTCGGGGAACGAGGGACCGGGGAGCTGTTTTTT. Translated, it gives CASSFGERGTGELFF. The full variable domain, its missing parts supplied by reference TRBV19 and TRBJ2-2, is DGGITQSPKYLFRKEGQNVTLSCEQNLNHDAMYWYRQDPGQGLRLIYYSQIVNDFQKGDIAEGYSVSREKKESFPLTVTSAQKNPTAFYLCASSFGERGTGELFFGEGSRLTVL.

Ten or more counts support this clonotype. The chain recombines TRBV7-9 with TRBJ2-3; D is unclear. The CDR3 has 15 amino acids. V lost 1 base to trimming and J lost 1 base, with 9 bases between them. The germline V gene encodes CDR1 SEHNR and CDR2 FQNEAQ (reference sequence). CDR3 amino acids: CASSLVPERTDTQYF. The CDR3 DNA reads as TGTGCCAGCAGCTTAGTTCCAGAACGCACAGATACGCAGTATTTT. Variable domain in full (rest from reference TRBV7-9 and TRBJ2-3): DTGVSQNPRHKITKRGQNVTFRCDPISEHNRLYWYRQTLGQGPEFLTYFQNEAQLEKSRLLSDRFSAERPKGSFSTLEIQRTEQGDSAMYLCASSLVPERTDTQYFGPGTRLTVL.

V is TRBV20-1 and J is TRBJ2-1, with TRBD2 identical over 7 bases. From germline, CDR1 is DFQATT and CDR2 SNEGSKA (reference sequence). V lost 0 bases and J lost 3; bases outside the gene matches: 5. The CDR3 has 15 amino acids. The CDR3 coding sequence is TGCAGTGCTAGAGATCGCCTAGCGGTCTACAATGAGCAGTTCTTC. It codes for CSARDRLAVYNEQFF.

The table lists this clonotype with many counts. The chain recombines TRBV27 with TRBJ1-2; weak D call: TRBD1 (6 bases). CDR3 length equals 13 residues. Germline-derived CDR1 and CDR2 are MNHEY and SMNVEV (reference sequence). Trimming removed 2 bases from V and 2 bases from J, with 6 bases in between. The CDR3 sequence: CASSLQGNYGYTF. The DNA of the CDR3 is TGTGCCAGCAGTTTACAGGGGAACTATGGCTACACCTTC.

This clonotype was counted between two and nine times. This chain joins TRBV30 and TRBJ1-6; TRBD1 is a possible D gene (5 bases). Trimming cost V 3 bases and J 8 bases, with 14 bases left between them. The CDR3 is 14 amino acids. Germline values: CDR1 GTSNPN, CDR2 SVGIG (reference sequence). CDR3 bases: TGTGCCTGGAGGACACTACCCAGGGATTCACCCCTCCACTTT. Protein sequence: CAWRTLPRDSPLHF. The variable domain in full, with the rest retrieved from reference TRBV30 and TRBJ1-6, is SQTIHQWPATLVQPVGSPLSLECTVEGTSNPNLYWYRQAAGRGLQLLFYSVGIGQISSEVPQNLSASRPQDRQFILSSKKLLLSDSGFYLCAWRTLPRDSPLHFGNGTRLTVT.

About this clonotype: It may be a read error: a sequence one base away is much more abundant. The rearrangement links TRBV5-3 to TRBJ2-3; D might be TRBD2 (7 bases). TRBV5-3 is marked as an open reading frame, function uncertain. CDR3 length: 17 residues. Here the CDR3 reads CASSLLEQGGPTDTQYF. CDR3 nucleotide sequence: TGTGCCAGCAGCTTGCTGGAACAGGGAGGGCCCACAGATACGCAGTATTTT.

Concerning this clonotype: Sequence at one end of the junction differs from germline and may be a read error. The gene calls are TRBV7-9 and TRBJ2-7; D is possibly TRBD1 (6 bases). This CDR3 contains 16 residues. CDR1 and CDR2 (germline): SEHNR, FQNEAQ (reference sequence). The CDR3 DNA follows: TGTGCCGGCAGCCGCCCGACGGACAGAAGCCGCTGCGAGCAGTGCTTC. Protein sequence: CAGSRPTDRSRCEQCF.

CDR3 DNA: TGCGCCAGCAGCTTCGAGCGTCGGGGAGATACGCAGTATTTT. Translation gives CASSFERRGDTQYF. The chain recombines TRBV5-1 with TRBJ2-3, with D possibly being TRBD2 (5 bases). Looked up from germline, CDR1 is SGHRS and CDR2 is YFSETQ. The V end lost 2 bases, the J end lost 5 bases, and 12 bases lay between the germline ends. The CDR3 consists of 14 residues.